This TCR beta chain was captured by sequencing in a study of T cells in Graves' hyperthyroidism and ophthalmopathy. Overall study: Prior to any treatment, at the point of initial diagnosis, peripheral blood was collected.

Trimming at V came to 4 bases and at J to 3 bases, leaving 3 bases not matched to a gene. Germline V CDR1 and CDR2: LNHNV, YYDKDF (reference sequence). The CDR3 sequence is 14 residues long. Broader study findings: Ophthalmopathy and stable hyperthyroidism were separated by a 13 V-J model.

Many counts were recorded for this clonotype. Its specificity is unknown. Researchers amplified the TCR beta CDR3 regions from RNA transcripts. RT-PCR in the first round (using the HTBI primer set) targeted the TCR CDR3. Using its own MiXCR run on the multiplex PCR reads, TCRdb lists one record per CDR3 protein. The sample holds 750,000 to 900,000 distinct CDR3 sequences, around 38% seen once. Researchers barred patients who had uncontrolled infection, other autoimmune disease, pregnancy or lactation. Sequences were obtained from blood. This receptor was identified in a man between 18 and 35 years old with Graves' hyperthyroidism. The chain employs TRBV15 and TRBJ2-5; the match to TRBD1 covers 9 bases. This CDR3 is CATSTWDREETQYF. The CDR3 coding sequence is TGTGCCACCAGCACCTGGGACAGGGAAGAGACCCAGTACTTC.